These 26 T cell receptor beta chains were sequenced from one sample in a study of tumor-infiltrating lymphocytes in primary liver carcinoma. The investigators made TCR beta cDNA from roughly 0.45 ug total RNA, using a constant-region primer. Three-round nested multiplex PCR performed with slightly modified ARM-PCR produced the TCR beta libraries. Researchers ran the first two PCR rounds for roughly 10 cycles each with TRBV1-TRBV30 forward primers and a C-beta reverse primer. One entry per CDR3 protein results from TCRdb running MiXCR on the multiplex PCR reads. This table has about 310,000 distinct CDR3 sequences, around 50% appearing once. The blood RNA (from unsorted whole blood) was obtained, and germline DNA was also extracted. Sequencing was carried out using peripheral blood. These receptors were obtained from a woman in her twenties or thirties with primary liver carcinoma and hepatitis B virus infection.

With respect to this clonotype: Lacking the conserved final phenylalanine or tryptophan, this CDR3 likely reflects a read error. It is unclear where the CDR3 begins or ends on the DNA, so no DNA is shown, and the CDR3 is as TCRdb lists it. The CDR3 spells CASTSTTRGS. V is TRBV5-1 and J is TRBJ2-1; the D segment call TRBD1 is taken from the table without a DNA check. The CDR3 is 10 amino acids in total, end residues counted. CDR1 is SGHRS, CDR2 YFSETQ, per germline.

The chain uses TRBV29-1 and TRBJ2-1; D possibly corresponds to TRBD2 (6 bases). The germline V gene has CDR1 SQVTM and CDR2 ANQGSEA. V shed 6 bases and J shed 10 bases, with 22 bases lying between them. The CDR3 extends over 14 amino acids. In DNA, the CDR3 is TGCAGCGTCGCTGGGGCCGGGACTTGGTTAGAGCAGTTCTTC. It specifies CSVAGAGTWLEQFF.

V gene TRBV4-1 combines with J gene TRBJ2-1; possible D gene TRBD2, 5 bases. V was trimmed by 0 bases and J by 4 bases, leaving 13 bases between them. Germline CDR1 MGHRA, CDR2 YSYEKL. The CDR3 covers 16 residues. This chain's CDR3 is CASSQDWAGEYNEQFF. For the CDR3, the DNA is TGCGCCAGCAGCCAAGACTGGGCCGGGGAATACAATGAGCAGTTCTTC.

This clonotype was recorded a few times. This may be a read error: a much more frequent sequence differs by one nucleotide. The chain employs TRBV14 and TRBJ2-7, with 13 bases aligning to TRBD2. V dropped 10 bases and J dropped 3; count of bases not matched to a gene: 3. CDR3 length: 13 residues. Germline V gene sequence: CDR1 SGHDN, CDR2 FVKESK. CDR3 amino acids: CATRTSGSYEQYF. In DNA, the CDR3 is TGTGCCACCAGGACTAGCGGGAGCTACGAGCAGTACTTC. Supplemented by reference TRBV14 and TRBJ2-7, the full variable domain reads EAGVTQFPSHSVIEKGQTVTLRCDPISGHDNLYWYRRVMGKEIKFLLHFVKESKQDESGMPNNRFLAERTGGTYSTLKVQPAELEDSGVYFCATRTSGSYEQYFGPGTRLTVT.

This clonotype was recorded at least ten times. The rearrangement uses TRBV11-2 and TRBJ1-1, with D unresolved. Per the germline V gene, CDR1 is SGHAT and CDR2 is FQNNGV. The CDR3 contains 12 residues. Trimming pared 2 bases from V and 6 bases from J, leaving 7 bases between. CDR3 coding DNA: TGTGCCAGCAGCTTAACGGTTCCTGAAGCTTTCTTT. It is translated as CASSLTVPEAFF.

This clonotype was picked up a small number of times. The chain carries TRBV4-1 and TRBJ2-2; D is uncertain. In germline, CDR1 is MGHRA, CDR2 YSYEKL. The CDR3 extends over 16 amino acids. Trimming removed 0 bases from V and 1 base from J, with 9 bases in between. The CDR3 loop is CASSQDGGRNTGELFF. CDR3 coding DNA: TGCGCCAGCAGCCAAGATGGCGGCAGGAACACCGGGGAGCTGTTTTTT.

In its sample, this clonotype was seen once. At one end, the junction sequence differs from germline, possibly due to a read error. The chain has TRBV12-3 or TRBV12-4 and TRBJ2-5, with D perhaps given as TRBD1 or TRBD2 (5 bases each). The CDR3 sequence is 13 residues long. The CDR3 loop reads CASSTGTGETQHF. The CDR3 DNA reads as TGTGCCAGCAGTACCGGGACCGGAGAGACCCAGCACTTC.

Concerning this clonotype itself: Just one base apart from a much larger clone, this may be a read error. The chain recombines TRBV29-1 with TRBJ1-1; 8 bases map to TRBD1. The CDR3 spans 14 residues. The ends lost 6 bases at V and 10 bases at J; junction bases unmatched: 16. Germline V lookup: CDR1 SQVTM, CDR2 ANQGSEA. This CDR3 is CSVKLTGGVFGAFF. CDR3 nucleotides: TGCAGCGTAAAACTAACAGGGGGAGTTTTTGGAGCTTTCTTT.

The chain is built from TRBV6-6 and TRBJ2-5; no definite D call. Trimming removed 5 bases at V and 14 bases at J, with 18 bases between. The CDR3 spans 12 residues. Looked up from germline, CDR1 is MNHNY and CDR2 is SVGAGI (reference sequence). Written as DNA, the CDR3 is TGTGCCAGCAGTCATACGGTAGAGACACATTACTTC. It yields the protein CASSHTVETHYF.

The CDR3 spells CASITAGAYEQYF. The CDR3 bases are TGTGCCAGCATTACCGCAGGGGCATACGAGCAGTACTTC. The chain links TRBV7-9 to TRBJ2-7; D perhaps matches TRBD1 (6 bases). The CDR3 runs to 13 residues. Germline CDR1 is SEHNR and CDR2 is FQNEAQ (reference sequence). Trimming pared 7 bases from V and 4 bases from J, leaving 14 bases between.

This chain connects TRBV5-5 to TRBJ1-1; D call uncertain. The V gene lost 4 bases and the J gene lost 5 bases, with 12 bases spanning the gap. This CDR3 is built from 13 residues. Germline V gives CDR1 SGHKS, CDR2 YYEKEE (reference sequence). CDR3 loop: CASSPDLNTEAFF. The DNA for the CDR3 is TGTGCCAGCAGCCCAGATCTTAATACTGAAGCTTTCTTT.

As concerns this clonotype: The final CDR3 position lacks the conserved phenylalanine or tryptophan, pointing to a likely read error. CDR3 amino acids: CASSLDHRGRETGELFL. The DNA of the CDR3 is TGTGCCAGCAGCTTAGATCATCGGGGTAGGGAGACCGGGGAGCTGTTTCTT. This chain links TRBV11-2 with TRBJ2-2; maybe TRBD2 (5 bases). V lost 0 bases and J 5 bases, leaving 16 bases between the germline ends. Germline V gene lookup returns CDR1 SGHAT and CDR2 FQNNGV. The CDR3 consists of 17 residues.

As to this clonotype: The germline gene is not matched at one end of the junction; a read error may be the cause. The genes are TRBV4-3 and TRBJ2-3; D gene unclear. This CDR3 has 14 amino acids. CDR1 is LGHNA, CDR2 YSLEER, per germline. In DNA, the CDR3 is TGCGCCAGCAGCCAAGGGGTCCTGGTAGATACGCGGTATTTT. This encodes CASSQGVLVDTRYF.

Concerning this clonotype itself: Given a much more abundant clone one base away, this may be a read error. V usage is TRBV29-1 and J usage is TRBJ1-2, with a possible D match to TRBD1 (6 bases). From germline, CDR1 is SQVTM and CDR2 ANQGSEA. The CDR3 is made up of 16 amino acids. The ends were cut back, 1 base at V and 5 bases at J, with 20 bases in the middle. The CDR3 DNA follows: TGCAGCGTTGAAGCTCGGGCGCCAGGGGAAGAGTATGGCTACACCTTC. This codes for CSVEARAPGEEYGYTF. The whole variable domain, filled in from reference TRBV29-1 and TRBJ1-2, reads SAVISQKPSRDICQRGTSLTIQCQVDSQVTMMFWYRQQPGQSLTLIATANQGSEATYESGFVIDKFPISRPNLTFSTLTVSNMSPEDSSIYLCSVEARAPGEEYGYTFGSGTRLTVV.

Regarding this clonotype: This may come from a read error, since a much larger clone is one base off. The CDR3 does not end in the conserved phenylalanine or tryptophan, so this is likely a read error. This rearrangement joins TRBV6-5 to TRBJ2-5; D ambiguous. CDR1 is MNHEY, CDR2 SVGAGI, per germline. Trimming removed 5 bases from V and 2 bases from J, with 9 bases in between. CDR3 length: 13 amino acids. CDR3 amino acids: CASSEPNQETQYI. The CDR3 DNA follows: TGTGCCAGCAGTGAACCGAATCAAGAGACCCAGTACATC.

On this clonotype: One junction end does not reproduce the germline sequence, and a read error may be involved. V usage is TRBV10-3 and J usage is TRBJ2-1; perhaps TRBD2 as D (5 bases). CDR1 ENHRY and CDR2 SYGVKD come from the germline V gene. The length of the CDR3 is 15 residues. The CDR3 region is CAISALTGNDNEQFF. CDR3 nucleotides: TGTGCCATCAGTGCTTTAACCGGGAACGACAATGAACAGTTCTTC.

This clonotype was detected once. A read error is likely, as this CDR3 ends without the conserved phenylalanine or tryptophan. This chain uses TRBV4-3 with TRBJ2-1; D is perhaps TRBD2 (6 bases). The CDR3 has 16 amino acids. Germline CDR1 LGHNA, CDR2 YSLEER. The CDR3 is CASNQDAGSSYNEQFS. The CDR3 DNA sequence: TGCGCCAGCAACCAAGATGCGGGAAGCTCCTATAATGAGCAGTTCTCC.

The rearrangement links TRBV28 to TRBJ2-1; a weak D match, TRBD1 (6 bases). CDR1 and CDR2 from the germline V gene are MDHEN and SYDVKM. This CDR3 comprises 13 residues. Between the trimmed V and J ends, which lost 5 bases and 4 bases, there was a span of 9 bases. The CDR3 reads CASSVDRYNEQFF. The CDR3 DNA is TGTGCCAGCAGTGTGGACAGATACAATGAGCAGTTCTTC. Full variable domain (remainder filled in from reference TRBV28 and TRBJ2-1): DVKVTQSSRYLVKRTGEKVFLECVQDMDHENMFWYRQDPGLGLRLIYFSYDVKMKEKGDIPEGYSVSREKKERFSLILESASTNQTSMYLCASSVDRYNEQFFGPGTRLTVL.

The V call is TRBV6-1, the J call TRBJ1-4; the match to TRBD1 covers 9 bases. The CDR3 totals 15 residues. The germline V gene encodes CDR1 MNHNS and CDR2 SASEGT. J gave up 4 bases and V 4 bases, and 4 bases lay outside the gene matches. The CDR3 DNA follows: TGTGCCAGCAGTGCGGACAGGGGTCATAATGAAAAACTGTTTTTT. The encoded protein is CASSADRGHNEKLFF.

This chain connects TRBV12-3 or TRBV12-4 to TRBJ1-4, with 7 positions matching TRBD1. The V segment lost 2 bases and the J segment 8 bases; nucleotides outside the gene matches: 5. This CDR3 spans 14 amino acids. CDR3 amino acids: CASSLRQGVEKLFF. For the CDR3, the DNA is TGTGCCAGCAGTTTAAGACAGGGAGTCGAAAAACTGTTTTTT.

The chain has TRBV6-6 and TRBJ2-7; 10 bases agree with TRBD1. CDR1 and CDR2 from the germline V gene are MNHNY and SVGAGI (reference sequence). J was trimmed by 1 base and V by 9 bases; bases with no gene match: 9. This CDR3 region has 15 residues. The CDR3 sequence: CASSHLGQGSYEQYF. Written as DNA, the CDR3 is TGTGCCAGTAGTCATCTGGGACAGGGGTCCTACGAGCAGTACTTC.

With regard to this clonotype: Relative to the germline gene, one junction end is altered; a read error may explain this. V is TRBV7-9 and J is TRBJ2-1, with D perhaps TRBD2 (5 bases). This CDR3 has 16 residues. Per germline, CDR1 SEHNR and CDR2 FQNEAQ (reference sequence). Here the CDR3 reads CPSSRRGAGLGNEQFF. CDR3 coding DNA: TGTCCCAGCAGTCGCCGGGGAGCCGGCCTGGGGAATGAGCAGTTCTTC.

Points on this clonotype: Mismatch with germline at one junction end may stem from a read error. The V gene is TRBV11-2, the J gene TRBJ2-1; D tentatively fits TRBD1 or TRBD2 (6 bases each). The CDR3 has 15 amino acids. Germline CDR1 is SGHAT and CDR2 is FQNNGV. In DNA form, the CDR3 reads TGTGCCAACAGCTTAGTAGAGGGGGGCTACAATGAGCAGTTCTTC. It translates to CANSLVEGGYNEQFF.

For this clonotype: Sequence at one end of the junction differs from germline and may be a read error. CDR3 region: CASRSGTSDTKSYNELFF. CDR3 DNA: TGTGCCAGCAGGTCCGGGACTAGCGACACGAAATCCTACAATGAGCTGTTCTTC. The chain uses TRBV6-5 and TRBJ2-1, with 10 bases lining up with TRBD2. Germline V gene lookup returns CDR1 MNHEY and CDR2 SVGAGI. The CDR3 covers 18 residues.

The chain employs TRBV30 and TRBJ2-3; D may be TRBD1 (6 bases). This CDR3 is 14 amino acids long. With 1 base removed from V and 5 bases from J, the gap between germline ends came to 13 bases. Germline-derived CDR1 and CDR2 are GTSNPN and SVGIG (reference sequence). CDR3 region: CAWSGGIRGDTQYF. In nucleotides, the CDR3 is TGTGCCTGGAGTGGAGGGATCAGGGGAGATACGCAGTATTTT.

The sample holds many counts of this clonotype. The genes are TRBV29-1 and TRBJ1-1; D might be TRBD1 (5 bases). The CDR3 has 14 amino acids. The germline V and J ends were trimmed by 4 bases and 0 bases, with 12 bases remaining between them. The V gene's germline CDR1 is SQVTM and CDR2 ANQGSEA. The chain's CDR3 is CSVAFGAMNTEAFF. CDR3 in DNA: TGCAGCGTTGCTTTCGGGGCGATGAACACTGAAGCTTTCTTT.